Presented here are 3 T cell receptor beta chains from one specimen sequenced in a study of human T cells and chemical hapten exposure. Time point specified: patch test 3, about 24 weeks after DPC sensitization. Treatment denoted: therapeutic diphenylcyclopropenone sensitization with weekly scalp DPC. TCRdb re-called the RACE reads with MiXCR, one entry per CDR3 protein. Found here are roughly 84,000 distinct CDR3 sequences, 10% to 11% of them singletons; the top ten hold about 3.5%. The sample in question was whole blood, obtained in connection with sensitization to the hapten diphenylcyclopropenone (DPC). Source of these receptors: a woman aged 45-65 years with alopecia areata. Some clones in this sample may be carry-over from other donors' samples.

This clonotype occurred many times. The V gene is TRBV7-3, the J gene TRBJ2-2; no definite D call. Per the germline V gene, CDR1 is SGHTA and CDR2 is FQGTGA. V was shortened by 2 bases and J by 0 bases, with 13 bases between the two germline ends. The CDR3 consists of 17 residues. The CDR3 DNA is TGTGCCAGCAGCTTAGTCGGTGGACCAACGAACACCGGGGAGCTGTTTTTT. The encoded protein is CASSLVGGPTNTGELFF.

The chain carries TRBV9 and TRBJ2-1; 8 nucleotides match TRBD2. There are 15 residues in the CDR3. CDR1 is SGDLS, CDR2 YYNGEE, per germline. Trimming removed 0 bases from V and 5 bases from J; junction bases left unmatched: 4. Here the CDR3 DNA reads TGTGCCAGCAGCGTAGAACTAGCGGACGACAATGAGCAGTTCTTC. Its translation: CASSVELADDNEQFF. The variable domain in full, completed from reference TRBV9 and TRBJ2-1, reads DSGVTQTPKHLITATGQRVTLRCSPRSGDLSVYWYQQSLDQGLQFLIQYYNGEERAKGNILERFSAQQFPDLHSELNLSSLELGDSALYFCASSVELADDNEQFFGPGTRLTVL.

The chain combines TRBV5-5 with TRBJ2-1; 9 bases match TRBD1. The CDR3 contains 15 residues. V shed 4 bases, J shed 7 bases, and the junction held 9 bases outside the gene matches. Germline values: CDR1 SGHKS, CDR2 YYEKEE (reference sequence). The chain's CDR3 is CASSPGQGWSNEQFF. For the CDR3, the DNA is TGTGCCAGCAGCCCGGGACAGGGTTGGTCAAATGAGCAGTTCTTC.